The clone carrying this T cell receptor beta chain was seen repeatedly, ten times or more. Antigen specificity is unknown. CD25-based Treg depletion was applied to purified naive CD4+ T cells. Whole-study results and caveats: The larger-cohort validation was restricted to a single TCR beta V-J rearrangement rather than whole repertoires. Tumor-infiltrating Treg TCR alpha and beta sequences overlapped most with tumor naive CD4+ T cells, then blood naive.

This CDR3 is built from 13 residues. The V and J ends lost 1 base and 4 bases respectively, with 7 bases between them. Semi-nested PCR with Nested Universal Primer A followed constant-region reverse priming of full-length variable regions. TCRdb reprocessed the 5' RACE reads with MiXCR, giving one entry per CDR3 protein. The sample shows tens of thousands of distinct CDR3 sequences, around 28% of them seen only once. The chain employs TRBV12-3 or TRBV12-4 and TRBJ1-1; D call uncertain. This sequence was found in a female donor with breast cancer. Sequenced: naive CD4+ T cells sorted from blood. Noted subset: naive CD4+ T cells, CD4+CD45RA+CD25-. CDR3 region: CASSLVVSTEAFF. The CDR3 coding sequence is TGTGCCAGCAGTTTAGTAGTCAGCACTGAAGCTTTCTTT.